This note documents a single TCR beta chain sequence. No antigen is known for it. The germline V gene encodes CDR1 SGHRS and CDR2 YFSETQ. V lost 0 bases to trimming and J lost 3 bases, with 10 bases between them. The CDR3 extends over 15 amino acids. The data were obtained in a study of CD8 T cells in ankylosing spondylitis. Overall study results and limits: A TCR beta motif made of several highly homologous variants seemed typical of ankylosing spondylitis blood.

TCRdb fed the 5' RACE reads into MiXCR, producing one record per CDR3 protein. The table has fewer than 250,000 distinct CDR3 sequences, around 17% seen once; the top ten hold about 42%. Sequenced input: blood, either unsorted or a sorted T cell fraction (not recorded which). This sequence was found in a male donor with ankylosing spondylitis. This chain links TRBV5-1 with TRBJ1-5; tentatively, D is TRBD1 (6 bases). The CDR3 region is CASSLEGGYNQPQHF. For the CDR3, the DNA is TGCGCCAGCAGCTTGGAAGGGGGTTACAATCAGCCCCAGCATTTT.